This passage covers 16 T cell receptor beta chains from one sample sequenced in a study of shared clonotypes between healthy human individuals. Some clones are missing from TCRdb's copy, which holds only in-frame ones; the method was immunoSEQ multiplex PCR. The sample holds over 1.4 million clones, roughly 96% seen once. The sample comprised naive CD4+ T cells sorted from blood. Documented subset: CD45RA+ positively selected. The receptors derive from a man younger than 45 in good health.

V gene TRBV10-1 combines with J gene TRBJ2-1; 8 positions match TRBD1. Per germline, CDR1 WNHNN and CDR2 SYGVQD (reference sequence). V dropped 0 bases and J dropped 7; count of bases not matched to a gene: 5. The CDR3 is made up of 15 amino acids. The CDR3 coding sequence is TGCGCCAGCAGTGAGTCTTCAGGGGGCAGGAATGAGCAGTTCTTC. Translated: CASSESSGGRNEQFF.

CDR3 amino acids: CASSHDSYEQYF. Here the CDR3 DNA reads TGCGCCAGCAGCCACGACAGCTACGAGCAGTACTTC. This chain joins TRBV4-1 and TRBJ2-7; maybe TRBD1 (5 bases). The CDR3 length is 12 residues. Between the trimmed V and J ends, which lost 3 bases and 3 bases, there was a span of 6 bases. The V gene's germline CDR1 is MGHRA and CDR2 YSYEKL.

The chain has TRBV4-2 and TRBJ2-7, with D uncertain. The germline V gene has CDR1 LGHNA and CDR2 YNFKEQ. There are 11 residues in the CDR3. Trimming removed 2 bases from V and 5 bases from J, with 4 bases in between. As DNA, the CDR3 is TGTGCCAGCAGCCAATTGAACGAGCAGTACTTC. Amino acids: CASSQLNEQYF.

The rearrangement uses TRBV11-2 and TRBJ2-5; D remains ambiguous. Germline assignment: CDR1 SGHAT and CDR2 FQNNGV. CDR3 length equals 14 residues. V was pared by 2 bases and J by 2 bases, with 9 bases between. CDR3 nucleotide sequence: TGTGCCAGCAGCTTAAGGCAGGCTCAAGAGACCCAGTACTTC. Residues: CASSLRQAQETQYF.

A word on this clone: Other DNA sequences of this sample code for an identical CDR3. This chain uses TRBV5-1 with TRBJ2-2; D not resolved. V was shortened by 4 bases and J by 2 bases, with 9 bases between the two germline ends. Germline V lookup: CDR1 SGHRS, CDR2 YFSETQ. The CDR3 runs 14 residues. The DNA of the CDR3 is TGCGCCAGCAGCCTCCTCGGAAACACCGGGGAGCTGTTTTTT. Translation: CASSLLGNTGELFF.

V gene TRBV9 combines with J gene TRBJ1-3; D not resolved. With 0 bases removed from V and 4 bases from J, the gap between germline ends came to 8 bases. This CDR3 spans 14 amino acids. Germline V lookup: CDR1 SGDLS, CDR2 YYNGEE. CDR3 in DNA: TGTGCCAGCAGCGTAGCCCTCGGGGGAAACACCATATATTTT. Amino acids: CASSVALGGNTIYF.

This clone was picked up one time. V usage is TRBV19 and J usage is TRBJ1-2; D is perhaps TRBD1 (5 bases). Germline CDR1 is LNHDA and CDR2 is SQIVND (reference sequence). V was pared by 6 bases and J by 6 bases, with 14 bases between. The CDR3 has 13 residues. Here the CDR3 reads CASRRAGLHGYTF. The DNA of the CDR3 is TGTGCCAGTAGGAGGGCAGGGCTCCATGGCTACACCTTC.

The chain employs TRBV28 and TRBJ1-1; TRBD1 aligns across 7 bases. The germline gives CDR1 MDHEN, CDR2 SYDVKM. CDR3 length: 14 residues. V was clipped by 5 bases and J by 1 base; unmatched bases: 4. The CDR3 sequence is CASSEQGRNTEAFF. CDR3 sequence (DNA): TGTGCCAGCAGTGAACAGGGGAGGAACACTGAAGCTTTCTTT.

The V and J genes are TRBV11-2 and TRBJ2-3, with D perhaps TRBD2 (6 bases). The CDR3 has 17 residues. V lost 2 bases and J 2 bases, leaving 17 bases between the germline ends. The germline gives CDR1 SGHAT, CDR2 FQNNGV. The CDR3 sequence is CASSLRRVAAPTDTQYF. The CDR3, as DNA: TGTGCCAGCAGCTTAAGGAGGGTTGCGGCACCCACAGATACGCAGTATTTT.

The rearrangement joins TRBV11-2 to TRBJ2-5, with D unresolved. The germline CDR1 and CDR2 sequences are SGHAT and FQNNGV. There are 17 residues in the CDR3. Trimming removed 5 bases at V and 4 bases at J, with 23 bases between. The CDR3 loop is CASSPTPGPRLGETQYF. For the CDR3, the DNA is TGTGCCAGCAGCCCGACACCGGGCCCAAGGTTAGGAGAGACCCAGTACTTC.

The chain couples TRBV5-4 to TRBJ2-5, with TRBD2 identical over 11 bases. Per the germline V gene, CDR1 is SGHNT and CDR2 is YYREEE (reference sequence). V shed 3 bases and J 4 bases; nucleotides not matched to a gene: 5. The CDR3 contains 15 residues. Here the CDR3 DNA reads TGTGCCAGCAGCTCCCAGACTAGCGGGACAGAGACCCAGTACTTC. It is translated as CASSSQTSGTETQYF.

The rearrangement links TRBV9 to TRBJ1-2; D gene ambiguous. Trimming pared 3 bases from V and 0 bases from J, leaving 6 bases between. The CDR3 totals 13 residues. Germline CDR1 reads SGDLS; CDR2 reads YYNGEE. The CDR3 reads CASSADANYGYTF. The DNA of the CDR3 is TGTGCCAGCAGCGCGGACGCTAACTATGGCTACACCTTC.

The rearrangement joins TRBV7-9 to TRBJ1-2, with no clear D. The CDR3 totals 14 residues. V shed 5 bases and J shed 1 base, with 11 bases lying between them. Germline CDR1 is SEHNR and CDR2 is FQNEAQ (reference sequence). The CDR3 region is CASSPSDVNYGYTF. CDR3 coding DNA: TGTGCCAGCAGCCCCTCGGACGTTAACTATGGCTACACCTTC.

On this clone itself: A junction end diverges from the germline sequence, so it may reflect a read error. V and J are TRBV7-7 and TRBJ2-5; D gene ambiguous. CDR3 size: 12 residues. Per the germline V gene, CDR1 is SSHAT and CDR2 is FNYEAQ (reference sequence). The CDR3 coding sequence is TGTGCTAGCAGTGTCACCGGGGAGACCCAGTACTTC. Translation gives CASSVTGETQYF. Complete variable domain (other parts from reference TRBV7-7 and TRBJ2-5): GAGVSQSPRYKVTKRGQDVTLRCDPISSHATLYWYQQALGQGPEFLTYFNYEAQPDKSGLPSDRFSAERPEGSISTLTIQRTEQRDSAMYRCASSVTGETQYFGPGTRLLVL.

The CDR3 nucleotides are TGTGCCAGCAGTCGACAGGGAAAAGACTATGGCTACACCTTC. Residues: CASSRQGKDYGYTF. V usage is TRBV7-8 and J usage is TRBJ1-2, with 7 bases aligning to TRBD1. With 6 bases clipped from V and 3 bases from J, the junction kept 7 bases outside the gene matches. The germline CDR1 and CDR2 sequences are SGHVS and FQNEAQ. The CDR3 loop spans 14 amino acids.

This sequence joins TRBV5-1 and TRBJ2-1, with 9 bases aligning to TRBD2. V shed 3 bases and J 1 base; nucleotides not matched to a gene: 8. The CDR3 is made up of 17 amino acids. CDR1 is SGHRS, CDR2 YFSETQ, per germline. The CDR3 nucleotides are TGCGCCAGCAGCTGGGATAGCGGGAGTAGTTCCTACAATGAGCAGTTCTTC. Protein sequence: CASSWDSGSSSYNEQFF.